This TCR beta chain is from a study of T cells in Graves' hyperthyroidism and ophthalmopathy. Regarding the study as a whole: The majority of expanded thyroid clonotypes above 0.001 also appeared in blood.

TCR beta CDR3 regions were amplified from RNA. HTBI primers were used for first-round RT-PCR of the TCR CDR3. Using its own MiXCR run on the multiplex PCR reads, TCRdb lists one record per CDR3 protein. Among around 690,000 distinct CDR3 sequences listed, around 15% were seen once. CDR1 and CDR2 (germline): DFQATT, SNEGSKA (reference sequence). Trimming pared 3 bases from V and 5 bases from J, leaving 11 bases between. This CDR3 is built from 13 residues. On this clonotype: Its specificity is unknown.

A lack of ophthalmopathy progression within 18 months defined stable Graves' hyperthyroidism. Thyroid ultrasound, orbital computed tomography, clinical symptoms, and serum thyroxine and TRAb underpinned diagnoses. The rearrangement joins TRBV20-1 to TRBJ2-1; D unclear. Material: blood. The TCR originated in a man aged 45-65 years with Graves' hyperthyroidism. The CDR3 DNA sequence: TGCAGTGCTAGCCATACTACCCACAATGAGCAGTTCTTC. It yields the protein CSASHTTHNEQFF.